The sequence of this T cell receptor beta chain was determined in a study of tumor-infiltrating lymphocytes in primary liver carcinoma. Whole-study context: Surgical resection was used to treat these primary liver carcinoma patients. The five patients, who were men and women, ranged in age from 30 to 69 years. Among the tumors, stages were T1-T3 N0M0 and sizes roughly 4 to 10 cm. General study findings and limits: Tumor region pairs overlapped more than did tumor-adjacent and tumor-blood pairs.

The source of the blood RNA was unsorted whole blood, and germline DNA was extracted as well. Priming with a constant-region primer yielded TCR beta cDNA from around 0.45 ug total RNA. Three-round nested multiplex PCR performed with slightly modified ARM-PCR produced the TCR beta libraries. Each of the first two PCR rounds ran approximately 11 cycles with TRBV1-TRBV30 forward and C-beta reverse primers. TCRdb processed the multiplex PCR reads anew with MiXCR; each CDR3 protein has one entry. Among about 310,000 distinct CDR3 sequences, 58% were seen once, and the ten largest hold over 15%. On this clonotype itself: Antigen unknown. One end of the junction is discordant with germline, which a read error may explain.

Germline lookup yields CDR1 MNHNY and CDR2 SVGAGI (reference sequence). CDR3 length equals 16 residues. The chain recombines TRBV6-6 with TRBJ2-7, with D possibly TRBD1 on 6 matching bases. The clonotype comes from a woman younger than 45 with primary liver carcinoma and hepatitis B virus infection. The material sequenced was peripheral blood. This CDR3 is CTSSYPKGSGAGEQYF. Written as DNA, the CDR3 is TGTACCAGCAGTTACCCGAAGGGGTCAGGGGCAGGCGAGCAGTACTTC.